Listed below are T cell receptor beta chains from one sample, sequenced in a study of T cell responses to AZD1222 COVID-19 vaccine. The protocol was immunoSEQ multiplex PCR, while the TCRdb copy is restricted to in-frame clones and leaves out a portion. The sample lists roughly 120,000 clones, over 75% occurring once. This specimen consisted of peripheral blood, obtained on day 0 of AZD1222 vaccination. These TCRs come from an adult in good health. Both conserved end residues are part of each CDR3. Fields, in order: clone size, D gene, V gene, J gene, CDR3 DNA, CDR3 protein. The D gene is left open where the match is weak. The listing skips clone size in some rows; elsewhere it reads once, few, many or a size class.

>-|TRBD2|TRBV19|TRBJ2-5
TGTGCCACCTCGGAGCGGGGGACTGGGGAGACCCAGTACTTC
CATSERGTGETQYF
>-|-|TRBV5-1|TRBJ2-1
TGCGCCAGCAGCTTGGGTGGGTTTTCCTACAATGAGCAGTTCTTC
CASSLGGFSYNEQFF
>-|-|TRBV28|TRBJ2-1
TGTGCCAGCGGCGGGTACTCCTACAATGAGCAGTTCTTC
CASGGYSYNEQFF
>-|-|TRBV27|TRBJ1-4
TGTGCCAGCAGTCCTCTAAGACAGAATGAAAAACTGTTTTTT
CASSPLRQNEKLFF
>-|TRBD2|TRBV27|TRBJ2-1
TGCGCCAGCAGTTTAAGTTTAGCGGGATACAATGAGCAGTTCTTC
CASSLSLAGYNEQFF
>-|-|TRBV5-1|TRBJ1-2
TGCGCCAGCAGCTTCGATTCGTTCTATGGCTACACCTTC
CASSFDSFYGYTF
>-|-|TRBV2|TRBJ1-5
TGTGCCAGTGAACAACAGGCGGATCAGCCCCAGCATTTT
CASEQQADQPQHF
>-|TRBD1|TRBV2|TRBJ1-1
TGTGCCACCAACCGGGACAGGGGGATGAACACTGAAGCTTTCTTT
CATNRDRGMNTEAFF
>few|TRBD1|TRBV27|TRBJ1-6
TGTGCCAGCAGTAAAAGACAGGGGTCCTATAATTCACCCCTCCACTTT
CASSKRQGSYNSPLHF
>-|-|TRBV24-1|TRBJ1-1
TGTGCCACCAGTGATGACCGAGGGAACACTGAAGCTTTCTTT
CATSDDRGNTEAFF
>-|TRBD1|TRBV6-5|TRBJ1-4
TGTGCCAGCAGTTGGACAGGGCCTGAAGAAAAACTGTTTTTT
CASSWTGPEEKLFF
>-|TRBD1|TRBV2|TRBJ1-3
TGTGCCACAGCCCCCGGACAGGGGGCCAGATACTCTGGAAACACCATATATTTT
CATAPGQGARYSGNTIYF
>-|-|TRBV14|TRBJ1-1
TGTGCCAGCAGCCAAGACCTTGGAAGGGAGGCTTTCTTT
CASSQDLGREAFF
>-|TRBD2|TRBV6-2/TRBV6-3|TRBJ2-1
TGTGCCAGCAGTTACTGGCCCCTAGCGGGGGGGTTCAATGAGCAGTTCTTC
CASSYWPLAGGFNEQFF
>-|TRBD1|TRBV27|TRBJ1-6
TGTGCCAGCAGTTCCCAGTTACTGGGACAGGGGAATGATTCACCCCTCCACTTT
CASSSQLLGQGNDSPLHF
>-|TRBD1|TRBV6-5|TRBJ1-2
TGTGCCAGCAGGACTACAGGGGACTATGGCTACACCTTC
CASRTTGDYGYTF
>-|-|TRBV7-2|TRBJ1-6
TGTGCCAGCAGCTTAATGGCCCAGTTAGGGTCACCCCTCCACTTT
CASSLMAQLGSPLHF
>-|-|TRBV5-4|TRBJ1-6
TGTGCCAGCAGCTTGTTCGGGCAGCTAAATTCACCCCTCCACTTT
CASSLFGQLNSPLHF
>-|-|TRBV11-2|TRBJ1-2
TGTGCCAGCAGCTCCAGCACCGCAGCTAACTATGGCTACACCTTC
CASSSSTAANYGYTF
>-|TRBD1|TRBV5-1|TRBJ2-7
TGCGCCAGCAGGGGACAGGGTATCTACGAGCAGTACTTC
CASRGQGIYEQYF
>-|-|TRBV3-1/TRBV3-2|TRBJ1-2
TGTGCCAGCAGCCAAGTGGGGCGTGGCTACACCTTC
CASSQVGRGYTF
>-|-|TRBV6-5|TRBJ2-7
TGTGCCAGCAGACCGGGACTCCTGCCCTACGAGCAGTACTTC
CASRPGLLPYEQYF
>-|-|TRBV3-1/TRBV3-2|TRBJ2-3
TGTGCCAGCAGCTCGGTCCAGCAAGGTACGCAGTATTTT
CASSSVQQGTQYF
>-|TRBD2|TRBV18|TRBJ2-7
TGTGCCAGCTCCGCAAGCGGGGGGTCCTACGAGCAGTACTTC
CASSASGGSYEQYF
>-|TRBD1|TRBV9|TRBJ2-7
TGTGCCAGCAGCCCGGGGACAGCCGGGGACTACGAGCAGTACTTC
CASSPGTAGDYEQYF
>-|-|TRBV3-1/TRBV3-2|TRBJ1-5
TGTGCCAGCAGCCAAAACCCTCCAGGGAACAATCAGCCCCAGCATTTT
CASSQNPPGNNQPQHF
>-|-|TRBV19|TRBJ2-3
TGTGCCAGTAGTGAACAGGATCCCGGCACAGATACGCAGTATTTT
CASSEQDPGTDTQYF
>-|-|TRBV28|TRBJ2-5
TGTGCCAGCAGCCCCCTAGTCCCCGAGACCCAGTACTTC
CASSPLVPETQYF
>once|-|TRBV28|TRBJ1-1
TGTGCCAGCAGTTTGGGTGGGGGCGCTGAAGCTTTCTTT
CASSLGGGAEAFF
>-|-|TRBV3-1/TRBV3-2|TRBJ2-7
TGTGCCAGCAGCCAAGCTTCTGCGGGGAAACACTACGAGCAGTACTTC
CASSQASAGKHYEQYF
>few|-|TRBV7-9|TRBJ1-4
TGTGCCAGCAGCCTGGATGCAACTAATGAAAAACTGTTTTTT
CASSLDATNEKLFF
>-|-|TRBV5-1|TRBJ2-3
TGCGCCAGCAGCCGTCAGGACAGCACAGATACGCAGTATTTT
CASSRQDSTDTQYF
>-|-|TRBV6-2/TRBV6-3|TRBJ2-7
TGTGCCAGCAGTTATCTACGATTTTCCTACGAGCAGTACTTC
CASSYLRFSYEQYF
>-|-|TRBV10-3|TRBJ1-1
TGTGCCATCAAGAGGACGGAGAACACTGAAGCTTTCTTT
CAIKRTENTEAFF
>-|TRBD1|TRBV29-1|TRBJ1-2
TGCAGCGTTGGGACAGGGTATTATTATGGCTACACCTTC
CSVGTGYYYGYTF
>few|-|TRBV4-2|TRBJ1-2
TGTGCCAGCAGCCGCGGGACGGAGGAGGCGGGCTACACCTTC
CASSRGTEEAGYTF
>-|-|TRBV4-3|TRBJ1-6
TGCGCCAGCAGCCAAGAGACGGCCAGAGGGTCACCCCTCCACTTT
CASSQETARGSPLHF
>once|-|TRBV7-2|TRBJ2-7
TGTGCCAGCAGCTTGTACCGCCGCTTCTCCTACGAGCAGTACTTC
CASSLYRRFSYEQYF
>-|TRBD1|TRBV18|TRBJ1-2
TGTGCCAGCTCACCATGGCTCGGACAGGGAGGCTATGGCTACACCTTC
CASSPWLGQGGYGYTF
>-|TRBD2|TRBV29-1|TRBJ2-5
TGCAGCGTTTCTGGCGGGAGGTTAGAGACCCAGTACTTC
CSVSGGRLETQYF
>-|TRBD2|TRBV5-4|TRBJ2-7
TGTGCCAGCAGCCCGGGGGGACTACCAACCGGGGACGAGCAGTACTTC
CASSPGGLPTGDEQYF
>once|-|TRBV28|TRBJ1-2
TGTGCCAGCAGTTTGTTACAGTCTAACTATGGCTACACCTTC
CASSLLQSNYGYTF
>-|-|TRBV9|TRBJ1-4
TGTGCCAGCAGACCCGGGACCAGGGCTCGTGAACTGTTTTTT
CASRPGTRARELFF
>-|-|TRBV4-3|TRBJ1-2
TGCGCCAGCAGCCAAGATTACGACAGAGGCTATGGCTACACCTTC
CASSQDYDRGYGYTF
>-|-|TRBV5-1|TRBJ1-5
TGCGCCAGCAGCTTAGAAGGTTATCAGCCCCAGCATTTT
CASSLEGYQPQHF
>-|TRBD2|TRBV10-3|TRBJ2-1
TGTGCCATCAGTGGCTCCGGGACTAGCTTTCGGAGGGATGAGCAGTTCTTC
CAISGSGTSFRRDEQFF
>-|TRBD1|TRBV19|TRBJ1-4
TGTGCCAGTAGTCTAACCGCAGGGACAGCGACTAATGAAAAACTGTTTTTT
CASSLTAGTATNEKLFF